The rows below give T cell receptor beta chains drawn from one sample of a study of CD8 T cells in Susac syndrome. TCRdb redid the calling of the immunoSEQ multiplex PCR reads with MiXCR, one entry per CDR3 protein. The data hold under 200,000 distinct CDR3 sequences, with 85% to 95% observed a single time. Sequencing was done on a sample of CD8+ T cells from PBMCs. The receptors here all came from a human donor with multiple sclerosis. Both conserved end residues are part of each CDR3. D genes are given only for firm matches. Only part of the rows carry a size: once, few, many, or a class if the clone is expanded.

size	V	J	D	CDR3
.	TRBV29-1	TRBJ2-7	.	CSVVGSSYEQYF
.	TRBV3-1	TRBJ2-6	TRBD1	CASRLGQGPSSGANVLTF
.	TRBV28	TRBJ2-7	.	CASGPSGVSRASYEQYF
.	TRBV30	TRBJ2-3	.	CAGDWGDTQYF
.	TRBV2	TRBJ1-1	.	CASSPRNTEAFF
.	TRBV2	TRBJ2-7	.	CASRYTQGYEQYF
.	TRBV9	TRBJ2-7	.	CASSPQTSFTYEQYF
.	TRBV7-6	TRBJ2-5	.	CASSLRVAANQETQYF
.	TRBV25-1	TRBJ2-2	.	CASSDLNTGELFF
.	TRBV3-1	TRBJ2-1	.	CASSHQGFVVNEQFF
.	TRBV5-1	TRBJ2-3	TRBD2	CASSTGLAGGPVGDTQYF
.	TRBV27	TRBJ2-3	.	CASSLPDSTDTQYF
once	TRBV10-3	TRBJ2-2	TRBD2	CAIRPTSENTGELFF
once	TRBV19	TRBJ2-7	.	CASSAGQRYYEQYF
.	TRBV27	TRBJ1-2	.	CASRTHREPYGYTF
.	TRBV7-2	TRBJ2-3	.	CASSFPQGVDDTQYF
.	TRBV20-1	TRBJ2-3	.	CSARDGAGVTDTQYF
.	TRBV27	TRBJ1-1	TRBD1	CASSSSVTGDTEAFF